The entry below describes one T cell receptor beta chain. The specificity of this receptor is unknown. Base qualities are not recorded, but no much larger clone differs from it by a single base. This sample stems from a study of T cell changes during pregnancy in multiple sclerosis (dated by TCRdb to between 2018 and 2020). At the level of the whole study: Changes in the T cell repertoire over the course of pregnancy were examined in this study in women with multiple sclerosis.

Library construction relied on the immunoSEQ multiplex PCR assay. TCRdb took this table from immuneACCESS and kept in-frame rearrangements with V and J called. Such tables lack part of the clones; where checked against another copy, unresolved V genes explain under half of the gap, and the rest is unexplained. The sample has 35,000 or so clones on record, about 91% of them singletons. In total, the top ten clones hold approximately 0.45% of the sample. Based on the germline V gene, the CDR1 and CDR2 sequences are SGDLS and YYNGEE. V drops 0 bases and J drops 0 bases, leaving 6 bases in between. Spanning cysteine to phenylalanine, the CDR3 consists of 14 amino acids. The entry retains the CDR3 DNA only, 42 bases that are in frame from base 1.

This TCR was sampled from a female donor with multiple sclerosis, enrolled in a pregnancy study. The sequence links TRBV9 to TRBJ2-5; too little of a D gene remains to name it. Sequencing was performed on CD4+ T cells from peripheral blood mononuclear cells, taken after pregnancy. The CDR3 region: CASSVELHQETQYF. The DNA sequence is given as TGTGCCAGCAGCGTAGAACTCCACCAAGAGACCCAGTACTTC.